This T cell receptor (beta chain) was recorded in a study of cytomegalovirus exposure and HLA in healthy donors. Broader study findings: Some V segments could not be told apart, so they were left out, TRBV6-2 and TRBV6-3 among them.

This clone came up once. The antigen is unknown. CDR1 and CDR2 (germline): MDHEN, SYDVKM. V lost 8 bases to trimming and J lost 7 bases; unmatched junction nucleotides: 6. The length of the CDR3 is 13 residues. It was with 60 Vbeta and 13 Jbeta primers that the PCR ran. Libraries were prepared by immunoSEQ multiplex PCR; TCRdb keeps only in-frame clonotypes and omits some of them. The sample contains some 120,000 clones, around 75% of which appear only once. The sample comprised PBMCs. The receptor comes from a man aged 25-40 years in good health and CMV-seronegative. This rearrangement joins TRBV28 to TRBJ2-5; TRBD1 agrees at 11 bases. CDR3 in DNA: TGTGCCAGCCTTGGACAGGGGGCCGGGACCCAGTACTTC. Translating gives CASLGQGAGTQYF.